This T cell receptor beta chain was observed in a study of read filtering for tumor transcriptome and immune sequencing. At the level of the study: Per sample, TCR-region reads ranged about 3.5 to 11 million by IR-seq, about 75 to 1,300 by RNA-seq.

Many counts were recorded for this clonotype. The library was built from about 400 ng RNA with molecular barcoded adaptors for alpha/delta and beta/gamma chains. TCRdb reprocessed the reads with MiXCR, giving one entry per CDR3 protein. Of approximately 41,000 distinct CDR3 sequences listed, roughly 13% are singletons. CDR3 length: 15 amino acids. V shed 5 bases and J 9 bases; nucleotides not matched to a gene: 7. The germline gives CDR1 MNHEY, CDR2 SVGAGI. Sequencing used a population of CD138-negative cells sorted from bone marrow. The origin of this receptor is a donor at least 40 years old with multiple myeloma. The chain employs TRBV6-5 and TRBJ1-6; 10 bases match TRBD1. The CDR3 sequence is CASSTDRGLGSPLHF. In DNA form, the CDR3 reads TGTGCCAGCAGTACTGACAGGGGGCTTGGTTCACCCCTCCACTTT.